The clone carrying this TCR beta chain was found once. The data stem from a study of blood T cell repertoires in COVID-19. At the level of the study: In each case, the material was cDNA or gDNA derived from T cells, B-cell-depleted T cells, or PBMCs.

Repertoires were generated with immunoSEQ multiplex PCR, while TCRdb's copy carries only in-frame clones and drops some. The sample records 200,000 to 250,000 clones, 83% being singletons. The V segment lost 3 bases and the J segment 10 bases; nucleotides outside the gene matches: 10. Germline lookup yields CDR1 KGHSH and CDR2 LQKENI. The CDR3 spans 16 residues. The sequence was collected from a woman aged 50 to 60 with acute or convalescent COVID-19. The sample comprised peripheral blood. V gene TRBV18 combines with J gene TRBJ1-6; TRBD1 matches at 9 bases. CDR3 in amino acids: CASSPPGQGVLSPLHF. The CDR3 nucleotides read TGTGCCAGCTCACCTCCGGGACAGGGAGTTTTGTCACCCCTCCACTTT.